One sample yielded the 23 T cell receptor beta chains listed below, sequenced in a study of CD8 T cells in Susac syndrome (dated by TCRdb to the late 2010s). Receptor amplification or capture employed the immunoSEQ multiplex PCR assay. RNA was extracted using the RNeasy kit, and roughly 0.45 to 1 microgram was reverse transcribed with random hexamers. Starting from the raw public reads, TCRdb applied fastp trimming at Q25, assembled clones with MiXCR and retained in-frame beta chains. Identical CDR3 protein sequences are pooled into one entry, listed with their most common genes and DNA. Present in this sample are about 210,000 distinct CDR3 sequences, around 96% of which were seen just once. The ten largest clones capture about 0.091% of the sample. Sequenced material: CD4+ T cells from PBMCs. These receptors came from a human donor with multiple sclerosis.

The gene calls are TRBV5-4 and TRBJ2-1, with a weak D call TRBD2 (5 bases). V was cut by 2 bases and J by 6 bases, with 15 bases left in between. Germline CDR1 and CDR2: SGHNT and YYREEE (reference sequence). The CDR3 has 15 amino acids. The CDR3 DNA sequence: TGTGCCAGCAGCTTAATGGGAGTTCTACTCAATGAGCAGTTCTTC. As protein: CASSLMGVLLNEQFF. The whole variable domain, filled in from reference TRBV5-4 and TRBJ2-1, reads ETGVTQSPTHLIKTRGQQVTLRCSSQSGHNTVSWYQQALGQGPQFIFQYYREEENGRGNFPPRFSGLQFPNYSSELNVNALELDDSALYLCASSLMGVLLNEQFFGPGTRLTVL.

This clonotype was observed a single time. This chain uses TRBV29-1 with TRBJ1-1; a possible D gene is TRBD1 (5 bases). This CDR3 is 12 amino acids long. Germline loops: CDR1 SQVTM, CDR2 ANQGSEA. V lost 6 bases and J lost 3, with 11 bases in between. CDR3 in amino acids: CSVLQGHTEAFF. CDR3 DNA sequence: TGCAGCGTCCTTCAGGGACACACTGAAGCTTTCTTT.

The chain couples TRBV9 to TRBJ2-7; TRBD1 matches at 7 bases. Losses at the gene ends were 2 bases for V and 6 bases for J; bases not matched to a gene: 11. Germline-derived CDR1 and CDR2 are SGDLS and YYNGEE. This CDR3 is 15 amino acids long. This CDR3 is CASSVRAGGSAEQYF. In DNA, the CDR3 is TGTGCCAGCAGCGTCCGTGCAGGGGGTAGCGCCGAGCAGTACTTC.

The chain has TRBV10-3 and TRBJ1-5; possible D gene TRBD1, 5 bases. The CDR3 totals 13 residues. Germline V gives CDR1 ENHRY, CDR2 SYGVKD. V was trimmed by 6 bases and J by 5 bases, leaving 11 bases between them. Here the CDR3 reads CAIRRQFDQPQHF. CDR3 DNA: TGTGCCATCAGGCGACAGTTCGATCAGCCCCAGCATTTT.

The chain is built from TRBV4-1 and TRBJ1-1; D unresolved. The V and J ends lost 0 bases and 3 bases respectively, with 11 bases between them. Germline V lookup: CDR1 MGHRA, CDR2 YSYEKL. The CDR3 loop spans 15 amino acids. The CDR3 nucleotides are TGCGCCAGCAGCCAAGATCCCAACAGATACACTGAAGCTTTCTTT. Translation: CASSQDPNRYTEAFF.

The chain links TRBV27 to TRBJ1-2, with TRBD1 as a possible D gene (6 bases). V was clipped by 0 bases and J by 4 bases, with 12 bases between them. Germline CDR1 and CDR2: MNHEY and SMNVEV (reference sequence). The CDR3 runs to 15 residues. CDR3 sequence: CASSLSGRDTYGYTF. In DNA form, the CDR3 reads TGTGCCAGCAGTTTATCGGGAAGGGACACCTATGGCTACACCTTC.

In nucleotides, the CDR3 is TGTGCCACCAGCACTAGGGCGGGGGAGACCCAGTACTTC. Residues: CATSTRAGETQYF. The chain joins TRBV15 to TRBJ2-5; TRBD2 is a possible D gene (6 bases). Germline V gene sequence: CDR1 LNHNV, CDR2 YYDKDF (reference sequence). Trimming removed 4 bases from V and 5 bases from J, with 11 bases in between. The CDR3 contains 13 residues.

This clonotype was seen just once. The chain uses TRBV7-2 and TRBJ1-6; maybe TRBD1 (6 bases). This CDR3 is built from 15 residues. The germline gives CDR1 SGHTA, CDR2 FQGNSA. Trimming pared 1 base from V and 8 bases from J, leaving 12 bases between. The CDR3 here is CASSLGETGYSPLHF. As DNA, the CDR3 is TGTGCCAGCAGCTTAGGGGAAACAGGGTATTCACCCCTCCACTTT.

The V gene is TRBV9, the J gene TRBJ2-3; TRBD2 matches 7 bases. V shed 0 bases, J shed 0 bases, and the junction held 4 bases outside the gene matches. In germline, CDR1 is SGDLS, CDR2 YYNGEE. The CDR3 is made up of 16 amino acids. Here the CDR3 reads CASSVGAGSSTDTQYF. CDR3 DNA: TGTGCCAGCAGCGTAGGAGCGGGAAGTAGCACAGATACGCAGTATTTT.

The V and J genes are TRBV29-1 and TRBJ2-7, with D uncertain. In germline, CDR1 is SQVTM, CDR2 ANQGSEA. V lost 7 bases and J lost 7, with 17 bases in between. The CDR3 spans 12 residues. As DNA, the CDR3 is TGCAGCGGAGGTGCGGACCGCATGGAGCAGTACTTC. As protein: CSGGADRMEQYF.

The chain couples TRBV3-1 to TRBJ1-1; D is perhaps TRBD1 (5 bases). Trimming removed 0 bases at V and 5 bases at J, with 16 bases between. Per germline, CDR1 LGHDT and CDR2 YNNKEL (reference sequence). The CDR3 runs to 16 residues. CDR3 nucleotide sequence: TGTGCCAGCAGCCAAGAAGGGGCAGGGAGATGGACTGAAGCTTTCTTT. Translated, it gives CASSQEGAGRWTEAFF.

CDR3 sequence reads: CAWSVYTEAFF. Written as DNA, the CDR3 is TGTGCCTGGAGTGTTTACACTGAAGCTTTCTTT. The chain joins TRBV30 to TRBJ1-1; D gene uncertain. The germline CDR1 and CDR2 sequences are GTSNPN and SVGIG (reference sequence). Deletions cut 0 bases from V and 3 bases from J, with 2 bases between. The CDR3 is made up of 11 amino acids.

V and J are TRBV28 and TRBJ1-2, with TRBD1 matching 9 bases. Germline assignment: CDR1 MDHEN and CDR2 SYDVKM. The V segment lost 6 bases and the J segment 4 bases; nucleotides outside the gene matches: 6. The CDR3 consists of 14 residues. The CDR3 sequence is CASSSPTGGYGYTF. The DNA for the CDR3 is TGTGCCAGCAGCTCGCCGACAGGGGGCTATGGCTACACCTTC.

The chain uses TRBV25-1 and TRBJ2-5, with D perhaps being TRBD1 or TRBD2 (5 bases each). V lost 0 bases to trimming and J lost 5 bases, with 13 bases between them. Germline CDR1 MGHDK, CDR2 SYGVNS. The CDR3 is 15 residues long. Here the CDR3 reads CASSEYGTAGETQYF. As DNA, the CDR3 is TGTGCCAGCAGTGAATACGGGACGGCCGGCGAGACCCAGTACTTC.

This clonotype has just one count. J is TRBJ2-3 and V is TRBV7-2; no clear D gene. Germline-derived CDR1 and CDR2 are SGHTA and FQGNSA. V was shortened by 5 bases and J by 7 bases, with 13 bases between the two germline ends. CDR3 length: 13 residues. CDR3 nucleotide sequence: TGTGCCAGCAGCACCCGACCGGCACATACGCAGTATTTT. Translation: CASSTRPAHTQYF.

The CDR3 DNA is TGTGCCAGCAGCCTCGAGGGGGTCGCTGGCTACACCTTC. This gives the protein CASSLEGVAGYTF. This chain uses TRBV7-9 with TRBJ1-2; maybe TRBD1 (6 bases). Trimming left V 5 bases short and J 7 bases short, with 14 bases between. Per the germline V gene, CDR1 is SEHNR and CDR2 is FQNEAQ (reference sequence). The length of the CDR3 is 13 residues.

V and J are TRBV25-1 and TRBJ2-3, with D perhaps given as TRBD1 or TRBD2 (5 bases each). The CDR3 is made up of 14 amino acids. With 4 bases removed from V and 0 bases from J, the gap between germline ends came to 8 bases. The germline CDR1 and CDR2 sequences are MGHDK and SYGVNS. The DNA for the CDR3 is TGTGCCAGCAGTGCCTGGGGGAGCACAGATACGCAGTATTTT. Its translation: CASSAWGSTDTQYF.

The rearrangement uses TRBV28 and TRBJ2-5; TRBD1 aligns across 8 bases. Germline loops: CDR1 MDHEN, CDR2 SYDVKM. After removal of 2 bases from V and 2 bases from J, the junction contained 7 bases not matched to a gene. The CDR3 covers 16 residues. The CDR3 coding sequence is TGTGCCAGCAGTTTAATCGGACAGGGACCTCAAGAGACCCAGTACTTC. This translates into CASSLIGQGPQETQYF.

The chain carries TRBV7-2 and TRBJ1-5, with 9 nucleotides matching TRBD1. The CDR3 contains 18 residues. V shed 5 bases, J shed 0 bases, and the junction held 11 bases outside the gene matches. The germline V gene has CDR1 SGHTA and CDR2 FQGNSA. The CDR3 spells CASSVGTGNPYSNQPQHF. The CDR3 DNA reads as TGTGCCAGCAGCGTTGGGACAGGGAACCCATATAGCAATCAGCCCCAGCATTTT.

V and J are TRBV12-3 or TRBV12-4 and TRBJ1-5; D uncertain. The CDR3 consists of 13 residues. V was shortened by 2 bases and J by 7 bases, with 9 bases between the two germline ends. CDR3 in amino acids: CASSLTLWQPQHF. The CDR3 coding sequence is TGTGCCAGCAGTTTAACATTGTGGCAGCCCCAGCATTTT.

The chain has TRBV20-1 and TRBJ1-2, with 7 nucleotides matching TRBD1. Germline V gene lookup returns CDR1 DFQATT and CDR2 SNEGSKA (reference sequence). This CDR3 comprises 13 residues. Trimming removed 6 bases from V and 3 bases from J; junction bases left unmatched: 7. The CDR3 DNA is TGCAGTGCCGCGACAGGGCAAGACTATGGCTACACCTTC. Protein sequence: CSAATGQDYGYTF.

The DNA of the CDR3 is TGCGCCAGCAGCCAGTCGACGGCGGGAATCACCTACAATGAGCAGTTCTTC. Its translation is CASSQSTAGITYNEQFF. V gene TRBV4-1 combines with J gene TRBJ2-1; D might be TRBD2 (6 bases). Per germline, CDR1 MGHRA and CDR2 YSYEKL. The length of the CDR3 is 17 residues. The germline V and J ends were trimmed by 3 bases and 2 bases, with 17 bases remaining between them.

This clonotype was seen only once. The V gene is TRBV30, the J gene TRBJ1-5; D is ambiguous. Germline V CDR1 and CDR2: GTSNPN, SVGIG (reference sequence). The CDR3 extends over 13 amino acids. V dropped 4 bases and J dropped 2 bases, with 9 bases sitting between them. DNA for the CDR3: TGTGCCTGGACCGATTCGGGCAATCAGCCCCAGCATTTT. It specifies CAWTDSGNQPQHF.